This record concerns one T cell receptor (beta chain) sequence. The data are from a study of OX40 agonist ivuxolimab in advanced cancers. Study-wide context: Participants averaged around 60 years of age (range 23 to 79) and were less than 85% male.

The V gene end was trimmed by 2 bases and the J gene end by 4 bases; junction bases not matched to a gene: 7. The CDR3 length is 15 residues. CDR1 is SGHTA, CDR2 FQGNSA, per germline. Clones were sequenced by immunoSEQ multiplex PCR, and TCRdb holds only the in-frame ones, with some missing. The sample holds some 120,000 clones, less than 95% seen once. Patients were ruled out by autoimmune disease history or systemic immunosuppression. J is TRBJ1-2 and V is TRBV7-2; 7 bases map to TRBD1. The sequence was obtained from an adult with an advanced solid tumor such as melanoma, head and neck, liver or kidney cancer. The sample was CD4+ or CD8+ T cells sorted from blood, taken in a trial of the OX40 agonist ivuxolimab. The CDR3 here is CASSLSPSGGYGYTF. The CDR3 DNA sequence: TGTGCCAGCAGCTTAAGCCCCTCAGGGGGCTATGGCTACACCTTC.